The TCR beta chain described here comes from a study of blood T cells in healthy people across ages. The CDR3 runs 14 residues. Germline CDR1 reads SGHTA; CDR2 reads FQGTGA. This clonotype came up a few times. Since a much larger clone is just one base distant, this may be a read error. With a J-beta primer mix and a sample-barcoded 5' primer, a second PCR ran about 6 to 11 cycles. Every cDNA molecule carried a tag from a template-switch adaptor bearing 12 random nucleotides. TCRdb fed the 5' RACE reads into MiXCR, producing one record per CDR3 protein. This repertoire shows 1,500,000 or so distinct CDR3 sequences, approximately 42% found once; its top ten account for approximately 4%. Total RNA extraction produced at least 6 micrograms (per sample) for the study.

The sample comprised blood. This rearrangement joins TRBV7-3 to TRBJ1-6; D ambiguous. The receptor's source is a woman under 30 in good health. The CDR3 protein is CASSPGTTNSPPHF. The CDR3 nucleotides are TGTGCCAGCAGCCCCGGTACCACTAATTCACCCCCCCACTTT. Full variable domain (remainder filled in from reference TRBV7-3 and TRBJ1-6): GAGVSQTPSNKVTEKGKYVELRCDPISGHTALYWYRQSLGQGPEFLIYFQGTGAADDSGLPNDRFFAVRPEGSVSTLKIQRTERGDSAVYLCASSPGTTNSPPHFGNGTRLTVT.